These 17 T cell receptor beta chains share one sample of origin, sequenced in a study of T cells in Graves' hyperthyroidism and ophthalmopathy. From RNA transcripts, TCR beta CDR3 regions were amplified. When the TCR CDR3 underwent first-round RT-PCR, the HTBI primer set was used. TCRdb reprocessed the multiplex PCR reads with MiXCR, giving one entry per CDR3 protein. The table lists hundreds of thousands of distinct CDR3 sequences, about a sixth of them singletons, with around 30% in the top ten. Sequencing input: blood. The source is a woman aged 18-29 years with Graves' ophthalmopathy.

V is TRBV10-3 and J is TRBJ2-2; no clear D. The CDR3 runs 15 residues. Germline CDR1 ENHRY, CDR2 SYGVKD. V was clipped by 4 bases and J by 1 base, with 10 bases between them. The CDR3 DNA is TGTGCCATCAGTGGGTCGGCAGAGAACACCGGGGAGCTGTTTTTT. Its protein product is CAISGSAENTGELFF.

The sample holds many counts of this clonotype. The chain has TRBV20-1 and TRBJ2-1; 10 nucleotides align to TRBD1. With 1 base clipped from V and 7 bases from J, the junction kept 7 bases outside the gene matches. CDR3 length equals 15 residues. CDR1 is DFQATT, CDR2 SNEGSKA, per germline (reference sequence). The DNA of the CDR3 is TGCAGTGCTAGAGCCATGGGGACAGGGGAAAATGAGCAGTTCTTC. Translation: CSARAMGTGENEQFF.

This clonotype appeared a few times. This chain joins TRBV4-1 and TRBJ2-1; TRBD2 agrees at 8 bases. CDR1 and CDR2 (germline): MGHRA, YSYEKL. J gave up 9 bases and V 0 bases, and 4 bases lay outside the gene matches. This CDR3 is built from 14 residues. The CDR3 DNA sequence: TGCGCCAGCAGCCAAGACGGGAGGGACGGTGAGCAGTTCTTC. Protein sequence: CASSQDGRDGEQFF.

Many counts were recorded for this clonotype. CDR3 DNA sequence: TGCAGTGCTAGAGGGACGGAGAACTATGGCTACACCTTC. This gives the protein CSARGTENYGYTF. The chain combines TRBV20-1 with TRBJ1-2; no reliable D call. CDR3 length: 13 amino acids. The V gene's germline CDR1 is DFQATT and CDR2 SNEGSKA (reference sequence). V was clipped by 1 base and J by 2 bases, with 8 bases between them.

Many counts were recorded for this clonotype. The CDR3 protein is CASSQETSGSYDEQFF. CDR3 nucleotides: TGCGCCAGCAGCCAAGAGACTAGCGGGAGTTACGATGAGCAGTTCTTC. V is TRBV4-3 and J is TRBJ2-1; 12 nucleotides line up with TRBD2. The V and J ends lost 0 bases and 8 bases, in that order; junction bases with no gene match: 5. Germline CDR1 and CDR2: LGHNA and YSLEER. The CDR3 is 16 amino acids.

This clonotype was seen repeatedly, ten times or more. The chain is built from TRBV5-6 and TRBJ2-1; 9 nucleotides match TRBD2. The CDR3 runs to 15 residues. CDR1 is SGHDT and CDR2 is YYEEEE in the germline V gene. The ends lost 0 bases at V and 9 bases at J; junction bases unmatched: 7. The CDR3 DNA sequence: TGTGCCAGCAGCTTGGTCGGCGGGGGGGCGGGTGAGCAGTTCTTC. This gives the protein CASSLVGGGAGEQFF. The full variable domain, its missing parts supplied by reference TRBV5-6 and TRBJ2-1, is DAGVTQSPTHLIKTRGQQVTLRCSPKSGHDTVSWYQQALGQGPQFIFQYYEEEERQRGNFPDRFSGHQFPNYSSELNVNALLLGDSALYLCASSLVGGGAGEQFFGPGTRLTVL.

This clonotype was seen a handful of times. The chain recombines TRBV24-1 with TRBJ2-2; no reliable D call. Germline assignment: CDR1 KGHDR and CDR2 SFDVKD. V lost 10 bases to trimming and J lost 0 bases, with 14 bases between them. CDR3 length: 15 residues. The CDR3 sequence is CATSSRSANTGELFF. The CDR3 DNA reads TGTGCCACGTCCAGTAGGAGCGCGAACACCGGGGAGCTGTTTTTT.

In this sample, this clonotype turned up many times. The CDR3 region has the DNA TGTGCCAGCCAAACAGGGCTCAATCAGCCCCAGCATTTT. Protein sequence: CASQTGLNQPQHF. The rearrangement links TRBV6-1 to TRBJ1-5, with D perhaps TRBD1 (6 bases). The CDR3 totals 13 residues. Germline V gene data show CDR1 as MNHNS and CDR2 as SASEGT. V lost 8 bases and J 3 bases, leaving 11 bases between the germline ends.

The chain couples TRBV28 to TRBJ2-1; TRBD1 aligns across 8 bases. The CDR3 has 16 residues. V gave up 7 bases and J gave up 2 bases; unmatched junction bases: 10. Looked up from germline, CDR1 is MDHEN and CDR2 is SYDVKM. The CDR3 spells CASTTGGLSAYNEQFF. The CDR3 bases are TGTGCCAGCACCACAGGGGGACTTAGCGCCTACAATGAGCAGTTCTTC. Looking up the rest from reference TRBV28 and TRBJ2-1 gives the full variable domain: DVKVTQSSRYLVKRTGEKVFLECVQDMDHENMFWYRQDPGLGLRLIYFSYDVKMKEKGDIPEGYSVSREKKERFSLILESASTNQTSMYLCASTTGGLSAYNEQFFGPGTRLTVL.

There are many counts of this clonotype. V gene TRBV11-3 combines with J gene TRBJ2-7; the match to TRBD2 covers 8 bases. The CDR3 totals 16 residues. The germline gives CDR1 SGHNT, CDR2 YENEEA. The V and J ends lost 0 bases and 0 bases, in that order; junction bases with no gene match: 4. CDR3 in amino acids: CASSLDRRGDSYEQYF. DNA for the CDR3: TGTGCCAGCAGCTTAGACCGGCGGGGGGACTCCTACGAGCAGTACTTC.

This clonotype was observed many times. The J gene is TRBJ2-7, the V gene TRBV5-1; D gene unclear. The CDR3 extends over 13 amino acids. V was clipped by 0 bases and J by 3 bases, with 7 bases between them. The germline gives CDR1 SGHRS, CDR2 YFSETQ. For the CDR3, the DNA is TGCGCCAGCAGCTTGGAAGTCAGCTACGAGCAGTACTTC. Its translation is CASSLEVSYEQYF.

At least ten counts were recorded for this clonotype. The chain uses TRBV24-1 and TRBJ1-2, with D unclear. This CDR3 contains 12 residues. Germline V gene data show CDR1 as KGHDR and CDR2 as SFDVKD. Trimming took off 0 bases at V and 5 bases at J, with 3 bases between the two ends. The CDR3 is CATSDLGYGYTF. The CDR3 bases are TGTGCCACCAGTGATTTGGGGTATGGCTACACCTTC.

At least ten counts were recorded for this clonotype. The CDR3 spells CASSGTATSYYGYTF. In DNA, the CDR3 is TGTGCCAGCAGCGGGACAGCTACCTCCTACTATGGCTACACCTTC. V and J are TRBV5-8 and TRBJ1-2; 7 bases agree with TRBD1. Germline V gene lookup returns CDR1 SGHTS and CDR2 YDEGEE. The CDR3 has 15 residues. The ends lost 4 bases at V and 3 bases at J; junction bases unmatched: 9.

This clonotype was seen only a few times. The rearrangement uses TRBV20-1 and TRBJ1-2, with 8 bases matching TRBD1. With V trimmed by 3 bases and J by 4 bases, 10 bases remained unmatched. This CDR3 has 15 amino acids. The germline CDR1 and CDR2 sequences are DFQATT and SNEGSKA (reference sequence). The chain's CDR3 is CSARVGRGLIYGYTF. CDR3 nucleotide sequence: TGCAGTGCTAGGGTAGGCAGGGGGCTTATCTATGGCTACACCTTC.

CDR3 in amino acids: CASSTRTGEPEQYF. Here the CDR3 DNA reads TGTGCCAGCAGCACCAGGACAGGGGAACCCGAGCAGTACTTC. This rearrangement joins TRBV7-8 to TRBJ2-7; 9 nucleotides line up with TRBD1. The V gene's germline CDR1 is SGHVS and CDR2 FQNEAQ. There are 14 residues in the CDR3. The J segment lost 6 bases and the V segment lost 5 bases, leaving 8 bases of the junction unmatched.

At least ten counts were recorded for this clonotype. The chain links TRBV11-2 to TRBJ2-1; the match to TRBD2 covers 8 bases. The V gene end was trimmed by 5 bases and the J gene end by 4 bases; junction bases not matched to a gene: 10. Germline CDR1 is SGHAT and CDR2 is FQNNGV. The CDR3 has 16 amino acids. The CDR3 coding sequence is TGTGCCAGCAGCACCCTCCGGGGCGGGGGGTACAATGAGCAGTTCTTC. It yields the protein CASSTLRGGGYNEQFF.

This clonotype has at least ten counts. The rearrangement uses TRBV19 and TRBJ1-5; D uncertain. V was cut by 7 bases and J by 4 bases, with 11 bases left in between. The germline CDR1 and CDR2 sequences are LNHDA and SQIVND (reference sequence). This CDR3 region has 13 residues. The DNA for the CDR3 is TGTGCCAGTAATGAAGGGCAAAATCAGCCCCAGCATTTT. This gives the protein CASNEGQNQPQHF.